Presented here are 2 T cell receptor beta chains from one specimen sequenced in a study of tumor and adjacent non-tumor tissue in lung cancer. TCRbeta libraries were built with three rounds of nested PCR, modified from ARM-PCR. Using its own MiXCR run on the multiplex PCR reads, TCRdb lists one record per CDR3 protein. The repertoire holds around 71,000 distinct CDR3 sequences, with 72% as singletons. This sample's RNA came from whole unsorted tissue. Sequenced input: lung tumor tissue. These receptors originate from a woman in her thirties or forties with non-small cell lung cancer.

Details on this clonotype: This CDR3 is missing its conserved last phenylalanine or tryptophan, likely due to a read error. The DNA is left out, because the CDR3 cannot be placed on it with certainty; the CDR3 is given as TCRdb lists it. This sequence joins TRBV11-2 and TRBJ2-3; TRBD2 is the table's D call, not checked against the DNA. The CDR3 spans 16 residues, counting both ends. Germline V CDR1 and CDR2: SGHAT, FQNNGV. Here the CDR3 reads CASRPPIAGGTNTQYY.

On this clonotype: At one of its ends the junction is not consistent with the germline gene, which may arise from a read error. The genes are TRBV11-2 and TRBJ2-1; 8 positions agree with TRBD1. Germline values: CDR1 SGHAT, CDR2 FQNNGV. CDR3 length: 15 residues. The DNA for the CDR3 is TGTGCCAGCAACTCCCCCGGACAGGGCAGCAATGAACAGTTCTTC. It encodes CASNSPGQGSNEQFF.